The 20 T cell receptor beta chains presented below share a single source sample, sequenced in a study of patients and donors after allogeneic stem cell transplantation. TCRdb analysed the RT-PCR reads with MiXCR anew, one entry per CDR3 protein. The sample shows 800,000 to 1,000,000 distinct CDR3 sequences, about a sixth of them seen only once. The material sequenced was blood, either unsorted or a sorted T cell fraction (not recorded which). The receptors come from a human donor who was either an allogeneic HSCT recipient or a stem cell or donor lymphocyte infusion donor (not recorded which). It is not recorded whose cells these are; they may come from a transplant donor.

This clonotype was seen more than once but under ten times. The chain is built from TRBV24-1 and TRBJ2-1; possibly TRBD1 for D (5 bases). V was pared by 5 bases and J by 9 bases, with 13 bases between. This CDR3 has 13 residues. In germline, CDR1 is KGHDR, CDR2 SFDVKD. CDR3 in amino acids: CATSVGRRAEQFF. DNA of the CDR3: TGTGCCACCAGTGTGGGGCGCAGGGCTGAGCAGTTCTTC.

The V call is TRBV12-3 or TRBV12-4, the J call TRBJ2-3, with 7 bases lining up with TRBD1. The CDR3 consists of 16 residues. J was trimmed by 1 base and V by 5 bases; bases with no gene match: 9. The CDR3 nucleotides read TGTGCCAGCAGTCCGACAGGGAATTCTCGCACAGATACGCAGTATTTT. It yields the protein CASSPTGNSRTDTQYF.

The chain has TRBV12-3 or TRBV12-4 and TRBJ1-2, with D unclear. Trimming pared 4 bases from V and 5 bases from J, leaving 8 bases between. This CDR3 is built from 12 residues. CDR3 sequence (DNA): TGTGCCAGCAGTTACTCAAGTTATGGCTACACCTTC. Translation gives CASSYSSYGYTF.

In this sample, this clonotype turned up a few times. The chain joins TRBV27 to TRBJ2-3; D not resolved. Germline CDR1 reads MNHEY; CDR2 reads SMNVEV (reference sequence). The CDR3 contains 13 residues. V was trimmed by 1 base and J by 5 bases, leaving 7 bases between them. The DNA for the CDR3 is TGTGCCAGCAGTTTATTCCCCGGAGATACGCAGTATTTT. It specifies CASSLFPGDTQYF.

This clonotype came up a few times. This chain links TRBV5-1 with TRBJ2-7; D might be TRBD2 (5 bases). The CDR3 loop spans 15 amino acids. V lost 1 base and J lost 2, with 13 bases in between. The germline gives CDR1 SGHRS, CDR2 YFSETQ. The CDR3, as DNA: TGCGCCAGCAGCTTGTACGGGGTCCTAACCTACGAGCAGTACTTC. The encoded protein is CASSLYGVLTYEQYF.

Here the CDR3 reads CATSETKPGQRTYEQYF. CDR3 in DNA: TGTGCCACCAGTGAAACAAAACCGGGACAGAGGACTTACGAGCAGTACTTC. J is TRBJ2-7 and V is TRBV24-1; 7 positions agree with TRBD1. The V gene end was trimmed by 4 bases and the J gene end by 4 bases; junction bases not matched to a gene: 15. This CDR3 region has 17 residues. Germline CDR1 KGHDR, CDR2 SFDVKD.

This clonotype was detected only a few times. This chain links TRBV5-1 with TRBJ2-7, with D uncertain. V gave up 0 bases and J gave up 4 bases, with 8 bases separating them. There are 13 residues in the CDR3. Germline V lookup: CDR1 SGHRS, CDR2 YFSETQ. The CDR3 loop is CASSLEGHYEQYF. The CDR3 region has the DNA TGCGCCAGCAGCTTGGAGGGCCATTACGAGCAGTACTTC.

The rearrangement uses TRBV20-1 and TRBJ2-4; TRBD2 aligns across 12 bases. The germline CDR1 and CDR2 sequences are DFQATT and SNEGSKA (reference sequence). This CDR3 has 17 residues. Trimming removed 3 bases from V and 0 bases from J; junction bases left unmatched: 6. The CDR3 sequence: CSASGLAGRLAKNIQYF. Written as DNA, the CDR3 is TGCAGTGCTAGCGGACTAGCGGGGCGGCTAGCCAAAAACATTCAGTACTTC.

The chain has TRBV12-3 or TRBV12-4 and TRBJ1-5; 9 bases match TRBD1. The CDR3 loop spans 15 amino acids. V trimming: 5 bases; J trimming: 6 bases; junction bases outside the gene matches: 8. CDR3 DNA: TGTGCCAGCAGTGAGGGGACAGGGACGCGTCAGCCCCAGCATTTT. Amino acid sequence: CASSEGTGTRQPQHF.

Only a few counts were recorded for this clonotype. Here the CDR3 DNA reads TGCAGTGCTAGACGCCGGGACTACCCATACGAGCAGTACTTC. Translating gives CSARRRDYPYEQYF. This sequence joins TRBV20-1 and TRBJ2-7, with TRBD2 identical over 7 bases. Germline V CDR1 and CDR2: DFQATT, SNEGSKA (reference sequence). The CDR3 covers 14 residues. The J segment lost 4 bases and the V segment lost 2 bases, leaving 8 bases of the junction unmatched.

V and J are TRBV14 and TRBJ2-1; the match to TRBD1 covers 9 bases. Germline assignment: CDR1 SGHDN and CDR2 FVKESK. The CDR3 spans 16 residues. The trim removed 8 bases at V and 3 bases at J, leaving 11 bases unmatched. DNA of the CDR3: TGTGCCAGCGGGACAGGGAGAGGAGCCGGCTACAATGAGCAGTTCTTC. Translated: CASGTGRGAGYNEQFF.

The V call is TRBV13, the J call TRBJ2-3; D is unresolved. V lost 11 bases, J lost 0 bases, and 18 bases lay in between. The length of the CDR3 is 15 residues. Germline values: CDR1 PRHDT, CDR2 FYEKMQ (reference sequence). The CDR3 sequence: CACQLRTTSTDTQYF. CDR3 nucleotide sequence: TGTGCCTGCCAACTGAGGACCACTAGCACAGATACGCAGTATTTT.

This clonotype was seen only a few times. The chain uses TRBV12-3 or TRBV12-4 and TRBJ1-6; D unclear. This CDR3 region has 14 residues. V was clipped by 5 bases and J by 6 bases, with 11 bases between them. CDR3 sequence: CASSRGRTNSPLHF. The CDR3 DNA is TGTGCCAGCAGTCGTGGCAGGACTAATTCACCCCTCCACTTT.

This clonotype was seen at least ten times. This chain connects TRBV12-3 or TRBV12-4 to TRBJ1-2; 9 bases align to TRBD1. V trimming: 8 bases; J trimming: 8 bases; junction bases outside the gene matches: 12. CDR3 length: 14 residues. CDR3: CASRYRGLSGGYTF. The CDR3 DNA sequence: TGTGCCAGCCGCTACAGGGGGCTCTCGGGAGGCTACACCTTC.

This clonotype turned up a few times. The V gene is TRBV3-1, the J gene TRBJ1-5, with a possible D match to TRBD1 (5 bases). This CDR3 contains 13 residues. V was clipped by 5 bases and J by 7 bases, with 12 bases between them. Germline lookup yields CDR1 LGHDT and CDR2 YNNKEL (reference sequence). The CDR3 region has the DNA TGTGCCAGCAGCTGGCAAGGGGAGCAGCCCCAGCATTTT. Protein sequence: CASSWQGEQPQHF.

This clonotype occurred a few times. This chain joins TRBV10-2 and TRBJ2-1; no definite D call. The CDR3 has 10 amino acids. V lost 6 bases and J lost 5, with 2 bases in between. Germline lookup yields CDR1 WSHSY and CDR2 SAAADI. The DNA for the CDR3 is TGCGCCAGCAGACACAATGAGCAGTTCTTC. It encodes CASRHNEQFF.

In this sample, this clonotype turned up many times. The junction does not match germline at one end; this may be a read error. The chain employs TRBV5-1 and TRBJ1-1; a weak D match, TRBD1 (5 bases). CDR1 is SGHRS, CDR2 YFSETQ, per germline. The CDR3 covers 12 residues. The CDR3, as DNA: TGTGCCAGCAGTTTAGGGCAGGGTGAAGCTTTCTTT. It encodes CASSLGQGEAFF.

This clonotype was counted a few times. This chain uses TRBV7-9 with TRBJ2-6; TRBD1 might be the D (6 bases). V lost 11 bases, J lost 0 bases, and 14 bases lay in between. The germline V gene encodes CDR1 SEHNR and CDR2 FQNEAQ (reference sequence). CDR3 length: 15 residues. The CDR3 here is CAGGHGSSGANVLTF. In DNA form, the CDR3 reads TGTGCCGGGGGACATGGAAGCTCTGGGGCCAACGTCCTGACTTTC.

CDR3 protein: CASSLGGPGSKLFF. DNA for the CDR3: TGTGCCAGCAGCTTAGGGGGCCCCGGGTCAAAACTGTTTTTT. The V gene is TRBV13, the J gene TRBJ1-4; D unresolved. The germline V gene has CDR1 PRHDT and CDR2 FYEKMQ (reference sequence). The CDR3 extends over 14 amino acids. V lost 0 bases and J lost 10, with 12 bases in between.

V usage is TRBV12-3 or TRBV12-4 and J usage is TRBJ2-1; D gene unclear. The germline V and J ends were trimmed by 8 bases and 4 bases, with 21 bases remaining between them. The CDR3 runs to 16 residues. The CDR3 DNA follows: TGTGCCAGCCACGTTGGCTCCAACCAACCTTACAATGAGCAGTTCTTC. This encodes CASHVGSNQPYNEQFF.